The source of this TCR beta chain is a study of blood T cell repertoires in COVID-19. Study at large: Acute and convalescent COVID-19 samples came from the United States, Italy and Spain. The cDNA or gDNA used as material had been derived from T cells, B-cell-depleted T cells, or PBMCs.

The CDR3 spans 18 residues. The J segment lost 7 bases and the V segment lost 0 bases, leaving 13 bases of the junction unmatched. The germline CDR1 and CDR2 sequences are KGHSH and LQKENI. In this sample, this clone turned up once. Seattle's cohort entered during active infection and was followed longitudinally. Using immunoSEQ multiplex PCR, the repertoire was profiled, and TCRdb retains in-frame clones only, with some absent. Of about 170,000 clones listed, about 80% are singletons. What was sequenced was peripheral blood. The chain recombines TRBV18 with TRBJ2-1, with 9 bases lining up with TRBD2. The TCR was taken from a woman aged 40 to 50 with COVID-19, enrolled during active disease. The CDR3 nucleotides read TGTGCCAGCTCACCACCGGAGCTTGGCGGGAGGGCCCAAAATGAGCAGTTCTTC. Protein: CASSPPELGGRAQNEQFF.